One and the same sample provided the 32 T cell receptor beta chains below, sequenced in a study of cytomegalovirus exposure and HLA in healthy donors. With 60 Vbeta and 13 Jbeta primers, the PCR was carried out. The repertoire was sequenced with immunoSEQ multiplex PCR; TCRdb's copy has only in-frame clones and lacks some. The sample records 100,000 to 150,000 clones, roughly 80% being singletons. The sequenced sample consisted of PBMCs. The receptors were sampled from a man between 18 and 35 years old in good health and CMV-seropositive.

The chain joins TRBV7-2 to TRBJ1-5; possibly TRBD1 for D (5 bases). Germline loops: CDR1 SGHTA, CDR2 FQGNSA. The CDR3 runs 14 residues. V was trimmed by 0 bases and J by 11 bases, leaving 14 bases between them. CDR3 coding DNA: TGTGCCAGCAGCTTAGCAGGGGCCCCATCGTCCCAGCATTTT. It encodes CASSLAGAPSSQHF.

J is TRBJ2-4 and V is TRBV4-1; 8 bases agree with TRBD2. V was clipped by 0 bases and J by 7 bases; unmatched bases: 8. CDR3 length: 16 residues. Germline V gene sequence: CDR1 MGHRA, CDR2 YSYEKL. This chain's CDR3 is CASSQDLRGGRNIQYF. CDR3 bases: TGCGCCAGCAGCCAAGATCTTCGGGGGGGGAGGAACATTCAGTACTTC.

Written as DNA, the CDR3 is TGCGCCAGCAGCGATATTGTTAGGAGACTCAAAACCGGGGAGCTGTTTTTT. This gives the protein CASSDIVRRLKTGELFF. The chain joins TRBV5-1 to TRBJ2-2; D unresolved. This CDR3 has 17 residues. Trimming took 4 bases from V and 5 from J, leaving 21 bases between them. Germline values: CDR1 SGHRS, CDR2 YFSETQ.

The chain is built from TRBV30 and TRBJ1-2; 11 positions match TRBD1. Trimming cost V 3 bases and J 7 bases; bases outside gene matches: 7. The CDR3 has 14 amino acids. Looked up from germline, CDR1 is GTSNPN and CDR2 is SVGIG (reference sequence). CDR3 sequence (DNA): TGTGCCTGGAGCGAGGGGACAGGGGGTACTGGCTACACCTTC. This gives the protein CAWSEGTGGTGYTF. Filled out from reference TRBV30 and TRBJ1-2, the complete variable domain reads SQTIHQWPATLVQPVGSPLSLECTVEGTSNPNLYWYRQAAGRGLQLLFYSVGIGQISSEVPQNLSASRPQDRQFILSSKKLLLSDSGFYLCAWSEGTGGTGYTFGSGTRLTVV.

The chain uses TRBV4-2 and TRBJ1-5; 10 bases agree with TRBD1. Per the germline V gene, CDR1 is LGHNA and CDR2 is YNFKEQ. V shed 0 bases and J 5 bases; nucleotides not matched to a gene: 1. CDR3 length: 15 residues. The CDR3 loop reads CASSQDGTGDQPQHF. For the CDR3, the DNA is TGTGCCAGCAGCCAAGATGGGACAGGGGATCAGCCCCAGCATTTT.

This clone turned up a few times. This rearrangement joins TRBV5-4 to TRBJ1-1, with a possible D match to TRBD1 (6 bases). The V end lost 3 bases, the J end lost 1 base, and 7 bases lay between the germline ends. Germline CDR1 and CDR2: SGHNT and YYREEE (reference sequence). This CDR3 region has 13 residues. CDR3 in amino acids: CASSWGQNTEAFF. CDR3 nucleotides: TGTGCCAGCAGCTGGGGGCAGAACACTGAAGCTTTCTTT. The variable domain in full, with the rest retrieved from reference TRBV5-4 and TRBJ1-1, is ETGVTQSPTHLIKTRGQQVTLRCSSQSGHNTVSWYQQALGQGPQFIFQYYREEENGRGNFPPRFSGLQFPNYSSELNVNALELDDSALYLCASSWGQNTEAFFGQGTRLTVV.

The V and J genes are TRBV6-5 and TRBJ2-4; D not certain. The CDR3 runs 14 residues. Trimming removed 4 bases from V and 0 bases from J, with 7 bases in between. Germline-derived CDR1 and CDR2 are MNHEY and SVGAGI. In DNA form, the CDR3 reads TGTGCCAGCAGTTCCCGTCTAGCCAAAAACATTCAGTACTTC. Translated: CASSSRLAKNIQYF.

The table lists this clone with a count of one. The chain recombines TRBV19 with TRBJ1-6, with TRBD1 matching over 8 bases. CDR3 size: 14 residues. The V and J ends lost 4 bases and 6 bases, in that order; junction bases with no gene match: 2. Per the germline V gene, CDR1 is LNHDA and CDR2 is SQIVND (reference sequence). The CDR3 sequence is CASSKQGVNSPLHF. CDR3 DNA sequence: TGTGCCAGTAGTAAACAGGGGGTTAATTCACCCCTCCACTTT.

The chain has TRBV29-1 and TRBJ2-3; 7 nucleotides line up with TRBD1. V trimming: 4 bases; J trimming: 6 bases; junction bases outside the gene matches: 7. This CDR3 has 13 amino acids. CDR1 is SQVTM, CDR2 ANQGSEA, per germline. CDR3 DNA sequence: TGCAGCGTTGGACAGGGCGCTCAGGATACGCAGTATTTT. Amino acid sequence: CSVGQGAQDTQYF.

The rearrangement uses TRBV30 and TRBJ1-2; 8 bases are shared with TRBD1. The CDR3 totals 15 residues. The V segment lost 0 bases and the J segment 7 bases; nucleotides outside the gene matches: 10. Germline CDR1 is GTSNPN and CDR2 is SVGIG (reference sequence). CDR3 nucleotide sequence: TGTGCCTGGAGTGTTCCAGGGGGCGATTCCGCTGGCTACACCTTC. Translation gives CAWSVPGGDSAGYTF.

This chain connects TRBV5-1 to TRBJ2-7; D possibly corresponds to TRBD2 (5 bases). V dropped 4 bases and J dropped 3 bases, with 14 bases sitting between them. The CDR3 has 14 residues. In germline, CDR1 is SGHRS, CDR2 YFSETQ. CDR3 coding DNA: TGCGCCAGCAGCGCGGACTCGTGGAACTACGAGCAGTACTTC. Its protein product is CASSADSWNYEQYF.

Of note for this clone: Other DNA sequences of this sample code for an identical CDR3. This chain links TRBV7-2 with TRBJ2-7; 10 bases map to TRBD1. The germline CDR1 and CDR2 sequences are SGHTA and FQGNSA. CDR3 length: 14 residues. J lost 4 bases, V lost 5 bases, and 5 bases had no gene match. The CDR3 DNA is TGTGCCAGCAGCCCCCGACAGGGGGCGTACGAGCAGTACTTC. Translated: CASSPRQGAYEQYF.

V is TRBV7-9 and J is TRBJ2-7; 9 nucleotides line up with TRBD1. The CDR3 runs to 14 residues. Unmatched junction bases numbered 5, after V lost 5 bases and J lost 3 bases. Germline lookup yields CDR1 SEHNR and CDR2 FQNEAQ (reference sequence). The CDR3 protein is CASSAGTGNYEQYF. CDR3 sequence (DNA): TGTGCCAGCAGCGCCGGGACAGGGAACTACGAGCAGTACTTC.

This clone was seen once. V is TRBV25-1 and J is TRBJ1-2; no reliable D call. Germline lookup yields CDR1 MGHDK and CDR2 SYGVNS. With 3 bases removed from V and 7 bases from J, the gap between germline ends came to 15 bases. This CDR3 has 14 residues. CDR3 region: CASSESGGRSGYTF. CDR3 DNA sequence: TGTGCCAGCAGTGAGAGCGGCGGGCGAAGTGGCTACACCTTC.

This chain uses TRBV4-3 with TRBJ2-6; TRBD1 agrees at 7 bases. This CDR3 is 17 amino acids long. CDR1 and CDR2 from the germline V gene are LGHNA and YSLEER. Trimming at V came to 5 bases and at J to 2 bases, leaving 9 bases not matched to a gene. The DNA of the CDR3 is TGCGCCAGCAGCGTCGGGACAGTTATTACTGGGGCCAACGTCCTGACTTTC. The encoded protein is CASSVGTVITGANVLTF.

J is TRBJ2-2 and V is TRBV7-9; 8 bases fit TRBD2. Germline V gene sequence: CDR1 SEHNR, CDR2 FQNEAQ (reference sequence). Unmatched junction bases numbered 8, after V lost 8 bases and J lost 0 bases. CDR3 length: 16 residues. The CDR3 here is CASPPISGANTGELFF. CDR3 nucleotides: TGTGCCAGCCCACCAATTAGCGGGGCGAACACCGGGGAGCTGTTTTTT. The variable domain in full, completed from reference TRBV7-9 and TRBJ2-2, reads DTGVSQNPRHKITKRGQNVTFRCDPISEHNRLYWYRQTLGQGPEFLTYFQNEAQLEKSRLLSDRFSAERPKGSFSTLEIQRTEQGDSAMYLCASPPISGANTGELFFGEGSRLTVL.

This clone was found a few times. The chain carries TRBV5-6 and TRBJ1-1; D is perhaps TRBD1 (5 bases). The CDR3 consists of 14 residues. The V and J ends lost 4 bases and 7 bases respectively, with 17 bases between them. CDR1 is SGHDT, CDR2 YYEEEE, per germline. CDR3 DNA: TGTGCCAGCAGCCCAATTCTGGGGGGGATTGAAGCTTTCTTT. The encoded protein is CASSPILGGIEAFF.

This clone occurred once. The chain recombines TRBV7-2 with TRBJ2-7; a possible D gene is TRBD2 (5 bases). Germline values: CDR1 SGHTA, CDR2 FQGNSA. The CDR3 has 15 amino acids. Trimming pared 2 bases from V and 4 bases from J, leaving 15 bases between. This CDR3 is CASSLQGPDLYEQYF. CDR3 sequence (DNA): TGTGCCAGCAGCTTACAAGGTCCGGACTTATACGAGCAGTACTTC.

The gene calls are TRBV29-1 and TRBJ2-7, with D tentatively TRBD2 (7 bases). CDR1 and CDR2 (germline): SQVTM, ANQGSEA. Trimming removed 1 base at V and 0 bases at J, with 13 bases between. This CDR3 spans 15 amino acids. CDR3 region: CSVEGLAGASYEQYF. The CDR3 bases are TGCAGCGTTGAAGGCCTTGCGGGGGCCTCCTACGAGCAGTACTTC.

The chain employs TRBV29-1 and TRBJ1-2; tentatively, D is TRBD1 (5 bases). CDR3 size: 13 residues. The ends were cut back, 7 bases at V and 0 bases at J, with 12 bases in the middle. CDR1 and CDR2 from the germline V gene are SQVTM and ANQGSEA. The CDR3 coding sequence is TGCAGCGCCAGGACGGACACTAACTATGGCTACACCTTC. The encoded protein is CSARTDTNYGYTF. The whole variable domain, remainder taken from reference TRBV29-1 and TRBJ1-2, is SAVISQKPSRDICQRGTSLTIQCQVDSQVTMMFWYRQQPGQSLTLIATANQGSEATYESGFVIDKFPISRPNLTFSTLTVSNMSPEDSSIYLCSARTDTNYGYTFGSGTRLTVV.

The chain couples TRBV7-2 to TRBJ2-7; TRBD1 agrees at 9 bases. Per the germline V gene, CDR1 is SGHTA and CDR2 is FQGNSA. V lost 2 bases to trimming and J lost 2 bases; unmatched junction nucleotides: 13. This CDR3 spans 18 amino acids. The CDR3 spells CASSLKGTGGQGAYEQYF. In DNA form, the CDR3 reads TGTGCCAGCAGCTTAAAGGGAACGGGGGGACAGGGTGCCTACGAGCAGTACTTC.

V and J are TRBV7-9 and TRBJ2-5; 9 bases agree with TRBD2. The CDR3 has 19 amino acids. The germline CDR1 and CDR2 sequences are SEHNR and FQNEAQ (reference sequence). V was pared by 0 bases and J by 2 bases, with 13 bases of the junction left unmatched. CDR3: CASSLAGLALRPKQETQYF. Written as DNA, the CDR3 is TGTGCCAGCAGCTTAGCCGGACTAGCGCTTCGACCAAAACAAGAGACCCAGTACTTC.

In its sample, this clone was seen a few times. The CDR3: CASRPTGGKGADTQYF. The CDR3 coding sequence is TGTGCCAGCAGACCGACAGGGGGCAAGGGGGCAGATACGCAGTATTTT. The gene calls are TRBV6-6 and TRBJ2-3, with 10 bases lining up with TRBD1. CDR3 length equals 16 residues. CDR1 is MNHNY, CDR2 SVGAGI, per germline (reference sequence). With V trimmed by 6 bases and J by 4 bases, 10 bases remained unmatched.

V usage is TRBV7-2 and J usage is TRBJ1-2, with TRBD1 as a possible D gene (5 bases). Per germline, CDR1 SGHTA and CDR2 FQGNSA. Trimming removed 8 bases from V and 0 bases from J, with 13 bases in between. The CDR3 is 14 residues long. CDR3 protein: CASVKGPSNYGYTF. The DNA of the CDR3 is TGTGCCAGCGTCAAGGGGCCCTCTAACTATGGCTACACCTTC.

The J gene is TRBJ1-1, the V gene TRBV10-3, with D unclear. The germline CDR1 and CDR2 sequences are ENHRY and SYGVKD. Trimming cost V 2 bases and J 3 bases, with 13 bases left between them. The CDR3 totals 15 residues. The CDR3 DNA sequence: TGTGCCATCAGTGAGATCCGGGGAATCGACACTGAAGCTTTCTTT. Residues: CAISEIRGIDTEAFF.

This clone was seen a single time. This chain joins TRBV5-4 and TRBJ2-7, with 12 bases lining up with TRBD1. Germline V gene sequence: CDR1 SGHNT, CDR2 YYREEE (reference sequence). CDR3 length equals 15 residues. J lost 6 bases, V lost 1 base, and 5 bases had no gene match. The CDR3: CASSLPGTGGFEQYF. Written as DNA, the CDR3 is TGTGCCAGCAGCTTGCCCGGGACAGGGGGCTTCGAGCAGTACTTC.

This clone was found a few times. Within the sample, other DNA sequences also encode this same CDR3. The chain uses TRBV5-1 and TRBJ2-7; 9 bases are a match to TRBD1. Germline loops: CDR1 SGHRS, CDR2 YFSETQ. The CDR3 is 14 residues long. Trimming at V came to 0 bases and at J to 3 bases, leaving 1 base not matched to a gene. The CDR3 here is CASSLGDRVYEQYF. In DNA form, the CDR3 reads TGCGCCAGCAGCTTGGGGGACAGGGTCTACGAGCAGTACTTC.

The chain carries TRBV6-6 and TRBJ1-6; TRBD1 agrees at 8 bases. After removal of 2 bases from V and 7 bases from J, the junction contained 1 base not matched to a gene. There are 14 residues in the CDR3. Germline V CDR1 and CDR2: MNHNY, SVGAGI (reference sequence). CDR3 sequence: CASSYRTGNSPLHF. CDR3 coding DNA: TGTGCCAGCAGTTACAGGACAGGGAATTCACCCCTCCACTTT.

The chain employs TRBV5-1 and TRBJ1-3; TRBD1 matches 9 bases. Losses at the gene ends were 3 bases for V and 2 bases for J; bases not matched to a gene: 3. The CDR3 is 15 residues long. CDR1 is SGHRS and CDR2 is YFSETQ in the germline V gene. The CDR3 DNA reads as TGCGCCAGCAGCTCGACAGGGGGACCTGGAAACACCATATATTTT. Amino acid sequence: CASSSTGGPGNTIYF.

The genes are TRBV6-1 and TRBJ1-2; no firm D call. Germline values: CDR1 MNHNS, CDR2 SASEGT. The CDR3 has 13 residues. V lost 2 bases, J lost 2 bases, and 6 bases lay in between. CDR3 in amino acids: CASSELRNYGYTF. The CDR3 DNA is TGTGCCAGCAGTGAACTACGGAACTATGGCTACACCTTC.

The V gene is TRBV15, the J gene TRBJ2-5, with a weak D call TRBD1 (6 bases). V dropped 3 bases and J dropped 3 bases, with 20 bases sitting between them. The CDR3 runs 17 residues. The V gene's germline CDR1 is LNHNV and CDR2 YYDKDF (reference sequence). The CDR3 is CATSSGGQQGYEETQYF. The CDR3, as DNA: TGTGCCACCAGCAGTGGGGGACAACAGGGTTACGAAGAGACCCAGTACTTC.

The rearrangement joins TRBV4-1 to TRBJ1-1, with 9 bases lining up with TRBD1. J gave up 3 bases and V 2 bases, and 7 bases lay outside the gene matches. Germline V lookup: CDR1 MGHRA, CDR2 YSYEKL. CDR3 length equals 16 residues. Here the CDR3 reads CASSQRRDRVHTEAFF. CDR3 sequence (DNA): TGCGCCAGCAGCCAACGACGGGACAGGGTGCACACTGAAGCTTTCTTT.